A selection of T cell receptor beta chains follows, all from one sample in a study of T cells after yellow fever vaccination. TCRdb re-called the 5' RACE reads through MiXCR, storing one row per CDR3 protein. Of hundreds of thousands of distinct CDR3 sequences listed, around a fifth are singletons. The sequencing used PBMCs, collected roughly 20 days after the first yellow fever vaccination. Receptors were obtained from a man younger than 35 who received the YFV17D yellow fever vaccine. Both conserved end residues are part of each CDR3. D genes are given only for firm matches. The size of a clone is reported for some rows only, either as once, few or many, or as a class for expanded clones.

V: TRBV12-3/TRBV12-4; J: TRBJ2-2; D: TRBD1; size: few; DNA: TGTGCCAGCAGCGACAGGGACGGGGAGCTGTTTTTT; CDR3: CASSDRDGELFF
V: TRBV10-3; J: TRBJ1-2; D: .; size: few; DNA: TGTGCCATCAGTGTCGTGGTGGGGGATGGCTACACCTTC; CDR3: CAISVVVGDGYTF
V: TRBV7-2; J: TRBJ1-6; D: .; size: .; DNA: TGTGCCAGCAGTAACTCCGGGACAAGCTTCTCGCCCCTCCACTTT; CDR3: CASSNSGTSFSPLHF
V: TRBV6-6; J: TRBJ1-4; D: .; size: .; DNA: TGTGCCAGCAGACCGAGTACAGGGGAAAAACTGTTTTTT; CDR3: CASRPSTGEKLFF
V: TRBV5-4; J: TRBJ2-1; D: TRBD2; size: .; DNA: TGTGCCAGCAGCCTAAGTCCGGGGGGTGAGCAGTTCTTC; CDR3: CASSLSPGGEQFF
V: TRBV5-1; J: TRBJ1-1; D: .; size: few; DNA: TGCGCCAGCAGCGACCTTATATTTAGGAACACTGAAGCTTTCTTT; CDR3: CASSDLIFRNTEAFF
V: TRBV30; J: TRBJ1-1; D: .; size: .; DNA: TGTGCCTGGAGTGTCCCCAGGGAGAACACTGAAGCTTTCTTT; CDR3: CAWSVPRENTEAFF
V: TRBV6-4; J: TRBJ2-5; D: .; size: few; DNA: TGTGCCAGCGATAGGACGCAGGGAACGGAGACCCAGTACTTC; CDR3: CASDRTQGTETQYF
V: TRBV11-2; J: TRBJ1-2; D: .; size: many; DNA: TGTGCCAGCAGCTTTTTACAGGGTGACTATGGCTACACCTTC; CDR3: CASSFLQGDYGYTF
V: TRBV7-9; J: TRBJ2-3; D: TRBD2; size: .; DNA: TGTGCCAGCAGAACTACTAGCGGGGGAGATACGCAGTATTTT; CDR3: CASRTTSGGDTQYF
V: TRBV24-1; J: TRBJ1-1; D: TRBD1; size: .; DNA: TGTGCCACCAGTTCGGGACAGCTGGGGACTGAAGCTTTCTTT; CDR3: CATSSGQLGTEAFF
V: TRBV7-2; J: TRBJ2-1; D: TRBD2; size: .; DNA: TGTGCCAGCAGCTTTCCGTTTTCGGGGGGGATAGACAATGAGCAGTTCTTC; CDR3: CASSFPFSGGIDNEQFF
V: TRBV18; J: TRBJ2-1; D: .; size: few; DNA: TGTGCCAGCTCTCCGCAGGCTGACCACGCCTCGGCCTACAATGAGCAGTTCTTC; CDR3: CASSPQADHASAYNEQFF
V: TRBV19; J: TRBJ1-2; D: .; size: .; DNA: TGTGCCAGTAGTATATCCCCAGGCTATGGCTACACCTTC; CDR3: CASSISPGYGYTF
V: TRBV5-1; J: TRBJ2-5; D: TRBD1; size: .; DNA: TGCGCCAGCAGCGGACAGGGACAGCCCCAAGAGACCCAGTACTTC; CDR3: CASSGQGQPQETQYF
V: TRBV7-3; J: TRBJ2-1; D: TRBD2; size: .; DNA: TGTGCCAGCAGCTTAAATCCCTTCGGAGCGGGGGTCTACAATGAGCAGTTCTTC; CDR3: CASSLNPFGAGVYNEQFF
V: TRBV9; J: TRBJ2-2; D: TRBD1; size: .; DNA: TGTGCCAGCAGCCGGGACAGGGAGTTCCTCACCGGGGAGCTGTTTTTT; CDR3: CASSRDREFLTGELFF
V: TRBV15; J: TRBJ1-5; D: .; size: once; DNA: TGTGCCACCAGCAGTGGGACCCCTGAGCCCCAGCATTTT; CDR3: CATSSGTPEPQHF
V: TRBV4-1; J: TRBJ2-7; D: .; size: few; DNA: TGCGCCAGCAGCCAAGTCGGCACTACCTACGAGCAGTACTTC; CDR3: CASSQVGTTYEQYF
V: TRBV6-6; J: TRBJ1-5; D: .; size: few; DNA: TGTGCCAGCAGTAACTACGGCAATCAGCCCCAGCATTTT; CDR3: CASSNYGNQPQHF
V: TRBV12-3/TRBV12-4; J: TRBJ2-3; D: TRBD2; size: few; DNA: TGTGCCAGCAGTTCGACTAGCGGGGGTAGTGGGGATACGCAGTATTTT; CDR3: CASSSTSGGSGDTQYF
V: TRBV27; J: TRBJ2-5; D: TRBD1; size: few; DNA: TGTGCCAGCAGTTACAGGGGCTGGGCAGAGACCCAGTACTTC; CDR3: CASSYRGWAETQYF
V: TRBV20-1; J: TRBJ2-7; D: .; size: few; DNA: TGCAGTGCTAGAGATGTGATACAGGCCACTTACGAGCAGTACTTC; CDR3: CSARDVIQATYEQYF
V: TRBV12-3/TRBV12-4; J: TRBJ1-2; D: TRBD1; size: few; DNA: TGTGCCAGCAGTTTGTGGGGACAGGGGGCTGCGAACTATGGCTACACCTTC; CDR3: CASSLWGQGAANYGYTF
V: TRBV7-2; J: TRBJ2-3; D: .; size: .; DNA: TGTGCCAGCAGCTTTATGACAGATACGCAGTATTTT; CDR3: CASSFMTDTQYF
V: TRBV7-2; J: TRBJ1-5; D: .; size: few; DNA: TGTGCCAGCAGCGAGAAGACGTCCGGCGCAGGCCCTCAGCCCCAGCATTTT; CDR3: CASSEKTSGAGPQPQHF
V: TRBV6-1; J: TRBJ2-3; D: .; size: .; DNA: TGTGCCAGCAGTGAATTCGGCGGGGATCAGGGAGATACGCAGTATTTT; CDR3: CASSEFGGDQGDTQYF
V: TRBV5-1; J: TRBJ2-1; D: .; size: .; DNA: TGCGCCAGCAGCTTGGATCGGCAAAACAATGAGCAGTTCTTC; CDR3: CASSLDRQNNEQFF
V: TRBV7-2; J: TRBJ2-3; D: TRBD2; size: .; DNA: TGTGCCAGCACTCCCCCGGGACTACCGACAGATACGCAGTATTTT; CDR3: CASTPPGLPTDTQYF
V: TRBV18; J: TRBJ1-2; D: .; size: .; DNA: TGTGCCAGCTCACCGCGCCCAGGAGAAAGTGGCTACACCTTC; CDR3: CASSPRPGESGYTF
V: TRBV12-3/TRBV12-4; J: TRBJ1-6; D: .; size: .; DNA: TGTGCCAGCAGTTCCTCCTTCCAGGGATATTCACCCCTCCACTTT; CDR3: CASSSSFQGYSPLHF
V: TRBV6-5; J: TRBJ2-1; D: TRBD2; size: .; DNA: TGTGCCAGCAGTTACTCTGGACTAGCGCCGTACAATGAGCAGTTCTTC; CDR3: CASSYSGLAPYNEQFF
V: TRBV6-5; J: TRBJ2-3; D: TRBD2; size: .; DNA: TGTGCCAGCAGTTCCACTCTAGCGGCGTCCGCATCAGATACGCAGTATTTT; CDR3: CASSSTLAASASDTQYF
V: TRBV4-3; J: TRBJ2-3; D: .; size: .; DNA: TGCGCCAGCAGCCAAGGTTCTGGACTCAGGGCCAGCACAGATACGCAGTATTTT; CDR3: CASSQGSGLRASTDTQYF